Each of the 10 T cell receptor beta chains below was sequenced from the same sample in a study of identifying expanded T cells in peripheral blood. Repertoires were generated with immunoSEQ multiplex PCR, while TCRdb's copy carries only in-frame clones and drops some. Of approximately 140,000 clones detected, 75% to 90% appear once; the ten largest clones hold about 8%. The sample consisted of blood. The receptor source for this set is a person between 18 and 75 years old in good health.

This rearrangement joins TRBV9 to TRBJ2-3; D is uncertain. The V and J ends lost 0 bases and 0 bases respectively, with 8 bases between them. This CDR3 region has 15 residues. Germline CDR1 reads SGDLS; CDR2 reads YYNGEE. CDR3 residues: CASSVGVLSTDTQYF. CDR3 nucleotide sequence: TGTGCCAGCAGCGTAGGCGTTCTAAGCACAGATACGCAGTATTTT.

The chain uses TRBV28 and TRBJ1-1; the D is unclear. Looked up from germline, CDR1 is MDHEN and CDR2 is SYDVKM. Trimming took 5 bases from V and 7 from J, leaving 20 bases between them. The CDR3 sequence is 15 residues long. CDR3 nucleotides: TGTGCCAGCAGTCAACCACGCACGGTGTACGGTGAAGCTTTCTTT. It translates to CASSQPRTVYGEAFF.

DNA for the CDR3: TGTGCCAGCAGTGACTCTAGCGGGAGTGGCACAGATACGCAGTATTTT. This translates into CASSDSSGSGTDTQYF. The rearrangement joins TRBV2 to TRBJ2-3; 10 bases fit TRBD2. Trimming took 3 bases from V and 1 from J; bases not matched to a gene: 4. The CDR3 is made up of 16 amino acids. Germline lookup yields CDR1 SNHLY and CDR2 FYNNEI.

This chain links TRBV30 with TRBJ2-1; perhaps TRBD2 as D (5 bases). Germline CDR1 and CDR2: GTSNPN and SVGIG (reference sequence). The CDR3 has 15 residues. Trimming removed 4 bases from V and 0 bases from J, with 13 bases in between. Here the CDR3 reads CAWKRVQSSYNEQFF. In DNA form, the CDR3 reads TGTGCCTGGAAGAGGGTCCAAAGCTCCTACAATGAGCAGTTCTTC.

V is TRBV6-5 and J is TRBJ1-6; D is undetermined. The V end lost 5 bases, the J end lost 9 bases, and 14 bases lay between the germline ends. The CDR3 covers 14 residues. Germline lookup yields CDR1 MNHEY and CDR2 SVGAGI. CDR3: CASSLTREGSPLHF. DNA of the CDR3: TGTGCCAGCAGTCTGACCCGGGAGGGTTCACCCCTCCACTTT.

This sequence joins TRBV19 and TRBJ1-1; D gene unclear. Trimming removed 4 bases at V and 8 bases at J, with 11 bases between. This CDR3 has 12 residues. Germline CDR1 LNHDA, CDR2 SQIVND (reference sequence). CDR3 residues: CASSTRTGEAFF. The CDR3 coding sequence is TGTGCCAGTAGTACACGGACCGGGGAAGCTTTCTTT.

The chain joins TRBV2 to TRBJ1-5; a possible D gene is TRBD1 (6 bases). V gave up 6 bases and J gave up 7 bases, with 16 bases separating them. The CDR3 is 14 residues long. In germline, CDR1 is SNHLY, CDR2 FYNNEI. CDR3 coding DNA: TGTGCCAGCAGCCTAGGGGGTATGGGGCAGCCCCAGCATTTT. Encoded protein: CASSLGGMGQPQHF. Variable domain in full (rest from reference TRBV2 and TRBJ1-5): EPEVTQTPSHQVTQMGQEVILRCVPISNHLYFYWYRQILGQKVEFLVSFYNNEISEKSEIFDDQFSVERPDGSNFTLKIRSTKLEDSAMYFCASSLGGMGQPQHFGDGTRLSIL.

The chain is built from TRBV19 and TRBJ2-2, with D possibly matching TRBD1 (5 bases). The ends were cut back, 9 bases at V and 3 bases at J, with 14 bases in the middle. CDR1 is LNHDA, CDR2 SQIVND, per germline (reference sequence). The CDR3 is 14 residues long. The CDR3: CASIGAGYTGELFF. In DNA form, the CDR3 reads TGTGCCAGCATAGGGGCAGGGTACACCGGGGAGCTGTTTTTT.

J is TRBJ1-1 and V is TRBV28; D uncertain. V was trimmed by 3 bases and J by 5 bases, leaving 4 bases between them. Germline V CDR1 and CDR2: MDHEN, SYDVKM. The CDR3 consists of 11 residues. DNA for the CDR3: TGTGCCAGCAGTTTTCAAACTGAAGCTTTCTTT. It is translated as CASSFQTEAFF.

This clone was detected only once. The V and J genes are TRBV29-1 and TRBJ2-7; 8 bases line up with TRBD1. The germline V gene has CDR1 SQVTM and CDR2 ANQGSEA. This CDR3 spans 15 amino acids. V dropped 5 bases and J dropped 1; count of bases not matched to a gene: 10. As DNA, the CDR3 is TGCAGCGTTTTACTGGACAGGGCCCCTTCCTACGAGCAGTACTTC. Translating it yields CSVLLDRAPSYEQYF.